Listed here are 30 T cell receptor beta chains from one sample, sequenced in a study of spatial heterogeneity in lung cancer. Time point denoted: sample taken at primary tumor resection. The study, taken as a whole, reports: Mutation counts in tumors were tracked by counts of expanded intratumoral alpha and beta TCRs.

No antigen has been assigned to these receptors. TCRdb analysed the 5' RACE reads with MiXCR anew, one entry per CDR3 protein. The data show around 100,000 distinct CDR3 sequences, with approximately 4.7% seen just once and 21% held by the top ten. Specimen: lung tumor tissue, collected at surgery. The receptor set was obtained from a male donor with early-stage non-small cell lung cancer.

This clonotype was seen repeatedly, ten times or more. The CDR3 region has the DNA TGCAGCGTGGTGACTAGCGGGGGGACCAATGAGCAGTTCTTC. Translating it yields CSVVTSGGTNEQFF. V and J are TRBV29-1 and TRBJ2-1, with 13 nucleotides matching TRBD2. Per the germline V gene, CDR1 is SQVTM and CDR2 is ANQGSEA. The CDR3 is 14 residues long. Trimming removed 6 bases from V and 6 bases from J; junction bases left unmatched: 5.

This clonotype was detected ten times or more. The CDR3 here is CASSLWDSYEQYF. CDR3 in DNA: TGTGCCAGCAGTTTATGGGACAGCTACGAGCAGTACTTC. The V and J genes are TRBV28 and TRBJ2-7, with D maybe TRBD1 (6 bases). This CDR3 region has 13 residues. The V and J ends lost 0 bases and 3 bases respectively, with 6 bases between them. Germline values: CDR1 MDHEN, CDR2 SYDVKM.

This clonotype was seen at least ten times. The genes are TRBV6-6 and TRBJ2-5; TRBD1 might be the D (5 bases). V dropped 2 bases and J dropped 4 bases, with 8 bases sitting between them. Germline CDR1 MNHNY, CDR2 SVGAGI (reference sequence). The CDR3 is made up of 13 amino acids. DNA of the CDR3: TGTGCCAGCAGTTACAAAAGGGGAGAGACCCAGTACTTC. Translation gives CASSYKRGETQYF.

This clonotype occurred a few times. The chain recombines TRBV7-9 with TRBJ2-5; TRBD1 matches at 8 bases. The germline V gene has CDR1 SEHNR and CDR2 FQNEAQ (reference sequence). J lost 5 bases, V lost 5 bases, and 7 bases had no gene match. There are 14 residues in the CDR3. CDR3 amino acids: CASSPRTGKETQYF. CDR3 DNA sequence: TGTGCCAGCAGCCCGAGGACAGGGAAGGAGACCCAGTACTTC.

This clonotype was counted between two and nine times. This chain uses TRBV2 with TRBJ2-3; 14 bases align to TRBD2. V lost 5 bases, J lost 1 base, and 14 bases stayed unmatched. The V gene's germline CDR1 is SNHLY and CDR2 FYNNEI. The length of the CDR3 is 20 residues. CDR3 in amino acids: CASSTPGTSGREVGTDTQYF. In DNA form, the CDR3 reads TGTGCCAGCAGTACACCCGGGACTAGCGGGAGAGAAGTCGGCACAGATACGCAGTATTTT.

This clonotype was seen at least ten times. The genes are TRBV9 and TRBJ2-5; TRBD2 agrees at 9 bases. The CDR3 sequence is 14 residues long. Germline V gives CDR1 SGDLS, CDR2 YYNGEE. V gave up 3 bases and J gave up 5 bases; unmatched junction bases: 5. CDR3 in DNA: TGTGCCAGCAGCGGGGGACTAGCTATCGAGACCCAGTACTTC. Amino acids: CASSGGLAIETQYF.

Many counts were recorded for this clonotype. The V and J genes are TRBV2 and TRBJ1-4, with 9 positions matching TRBD1. The CDR3 is 15 residues long. Germline V gene lookup returns CDR1 SNHLY and CDR2 FYNNEI. V gave up 8 bases and J gave up 4 bases; unmatched junction bases: 8. CDR3 loop: CASQDRGAGNEKLFF. CDR3 bases: TGTGCCAGCCAGGACAGGGGAGCGGGTAATGAAAAACTGTTTTTT.

The J gene is TRBJ2-3, the V gene TRBV5-1; D remains unclear. In germline, CDR1 is SGHRS, CDR2 YFSETQ. V dropped 4 bases and J dropped 1 base, with 13 bases sitting between them. The CDR3 is 15 residues long. The CDR3 DNA sequence: TGCGCCAGCAGCCACGGGCAGGCACGCACAGATACGCAGTATTTT. It encodes CASSHGQARTDTQYF.

This clonotype was found many times. The chain has TRBV12-3 or TRBV12-4 and TRBJ2-5, with D perhaps matching TRBD2 (5 bases). Trimming pared 5 bases from V and 7 bases from J, leaving 11 bases between. The CDR3 extends over 12 amino acids. Here the CDR3 DNA reads TGTGCCAGCAGTCGGACTGTTGGGACCCAGTACTTC. Amino acids: CASSRTVGTQYF.

This clonotype has at least ten counts. The chain uses TRBV29-1 and TRBJ2-1; 9 positions match TRBD1. J gave up 3 bases and V 7 bases, and 7 bases lay outside the gene matches. This CDR3 spans 14 amino acids. CDR1 and CDR2 from the germline V gene are SQVTM and ANQGSEA. CDR3 sequence reads: CSAARDRDYNEQFF. As DNA, the CDR3 is TGCAGCGCTGCCCGGGACAGGGACTACAATGAGCAGTTCTTC.

This clonotype has a count of ten or more. J is TRBJ2-2 and V is TRBV28, with TRBD2 matching over 8 bases. Germline V gene lookup returns CDR1 MDHEN and CDR2 SYDVKM. J lost 5 bases, V lost 7 bases, and 12 bases had no gene match. CDR3 length: 16 amino acids. This CDR3 reads CASNKRSGSVTGELFF. In DNA, the CDR3 is TGTGCCAGCAACAAGAGGAGCGGGAGTGTAACCGGGGAGCTGTTTTTT.

This clonotype occurred many times. The rearrangement links TRBV28 to TRBJ2-5, with 8 positions matching TRBD2. Per the germline V gene, CDR1 is MDHEN and CDR2 is SYDVKM. There are 18 residues in the CDR3. With V trimmed by 3 bases and J by 0 bases, 12 bases remained unmatched. The CDR3 bases are TGTGCCAGCAGTTTGGAGGGCCCAGCTAGCGGGTACCAAGAGACCCAGTACTTC. It yields the protein CASSLEGPASGYQETQYF.

This clonotype was seen repeatedly, ten times or more. The gene calls are TRBV6-1 and TRBJ2-3, with 7 bases lining up with TRBD1. V shed 5 bases and J 2 bases; nucleotides not matched to a gene: 7. CDR1 and CDR2 from the germline V gene are MNHNS and SASEGT. The CDR3 spans 15 residues. The CDR3 DNA reads TGTGCCAGCAGTACGCGACAGGGACACACAGATACGCAGTATTTT. Its protein is CASSTRQGHTDTQYF.

There are many counts of this clonotype. The chain employs TRBV20-1 and TRBJ1-4; 7 bases map to TRBD1. Germline CDR1 DFQATT, CDR2 SNEGSKA (reference sequence). V was clipped by 6 bases and J by 5 bases; unmatched bases: 6. This CDR3 has 13 amino acids. The CDR3 loop is CSADRAGNEKLFF. CDR3 sequence (DNA): TGCAGTGCCGACAGGGCGGGGAATGAAAAACTGTTTTTT.

This clonotype occurred many times. This chain joins TRBV6-5 and TRBJ2-1; TRBD1 matches 9 bases. The CDR3 is made up of 14 amino acids. The V segment lost 5 bases and the J segment 6 bases; nucleotides outside the gene matches: 5. Germline V CDR1 and CDR2: MNHEY, SVGAGI. DNA for the CDR3: TGTGCCAGCAGTCTCGGGACAGGGATCAATGAGCAGTTCTTC. It yields the protein CASSLGTGINEQFF.

CDR3 region: CASREGSEAGYTF. The CDR3 region has the DNA TGCGCCAGCAGAGAAGGGAGCGAGGCTGGCTACACCTTC. The V and J genes are TRBV5-1 and TRBJ1-2; no firm D call. The CDR3 totals 13 residues. Trimming cost V 5 bases and J 7 bases, with 15 bases left between them. Germline assignment: CDR1 SGHRS and CDR2 YFSETQ.

This clonotype was detected many times. The genes are TRBV7-2 and TRBJ2-5; no definite D call. This CDR3 region has 14 residues. The V gene lost 2 bases and the J gene lost 2 bases, with 9 bases spanning the gap. In germline, CDR1 is SGHTA, CDR2 FQGNSA. CDR3 protein: CASSLNPIQETQYF. The CDR3 DNA is TGTGCCAGCAGCTTAAATCCCATACAAGAGACCCAGTACTTC.

This clonotype appeared many times. V gene TRBV12-3 or TRBV12-4 combines with J gene TRBJ2-2; 8 nucleotides agree with TRBD2. J lost 5 bases, V lost 4 bases, and 18 bases had no gene match. The CDR3 is 19 residues long. The CDR3 nucleotides are TGTGCCAGCAGTTCCGGGACCCCTTGGAGCGGGAGATTTACCGGGGAGCTGTTTTTT. Residues: CASSSGTPWSGRFTGELFF.

Ten or more counts support this clonotype. The chain recombines TRBV3-1 with TRBJ2-2; D remains unclear. Trimming removed 4 bases from V and 6 bases from J, with 9 bases in between. Germline-derived CDR1 and CDR2 are LGHDT and YNNKEL (reference sequence). The CDR3 length is 13 residues. CDR3 loop: CASSPRLPGELFF. The CDR3 bases are TGTGCCAGCAGCCCCCGATTGCCCGGGGAGCTGTTTTTT.

This clonotype was detected ten times or more. V usage is TRBV4-1 and J usage is TRBJ2-3; D unclear. The ends were cut back, 1 base at V and 6 bases at J, with 14 bases in the middle. The CDR3 runs 15 residues. Germline V lookup: CDR1 MGHRA, CDR2 YSYEKL. The CDR3 reads CASSQGSRRGDTQYF. As DNA, the CDR3 is TGCGCCAGCAGCCAAGGCAGCAGGAGAGGTGATACGCAGTATTTT.

This clonotype was picked up many times. The gene calls are TRBV24-1 and TRBJ2-2, with D possibly called TRBD1 or TRBD2 (6 bases each). Between the trimmed V and J ends, which lost 9 bases and 7 bases, there was a span of 14 bases. This CDR3 is 13 amino acids long. Germline values: CDR1 KGHDR, CDR2 SFDVKD. The CDR3 nucleotides read TGTGCCACCTTGGAGGGGGATGACGGGGAGCTGTTTTTT. It translates to CATLEGDDGELFF.

This clonotype was counted many times. The gene calls are TRBV19 and TRBJ2-5; 10 positions agree with TRBD1. Germline-derived CDR1 and CDR2 are LNHDA and SQIVND (reference sequence). The CDR3 runs 16 residues. With V trimmed by 6 bases and J by 1 base, 8 bases remained unmatched. The CDR3 DNA follows: TGTGCCAGTAGCCGTCTTGGACAGGGGGTCCAAGAGACCCAGTACTTC. Its protein product is CASSRLGQGVQETQYF.

This clonotype was detected ten times or more. This chain uses TRBV4-1 with TRBJ1-1; the D gene is possibly TRBD1 (5 bases). The V and J ends lost 9 bases and 0 bases respectively, with 14 bases between them. This CDR3 is 14 amino acids long. Looked up from germline, CDR1 is MGHRA and CDR2 is YSYEKL. CDR3 amino acids: CASRGRTMNTEAFF. CDR3 nucleotides: TGCGCCAGTAGGGGCAGGACCATGAACACTGAAGCTTTCTTT.

Concerning this clonotype: A much more abundant neighbour one base away suggests this may be a read error. The chain couples TRBV5-6 to TRBJ2-4, with D possibly being TRBD1 or TRBD2 (5 bases each). V was cut by 4 bases and J by 8 bases, with 16 bases left in between. Germline CDR1 and CDR2: SGHDT and YYEEEE. CDR3 length: 14 amino acids. In DNA form, the CDR3 reads TGTGCCAGCAGCCCTACCGGGGCTACGGACATTCAGTACTTC. It encodes CASSPTGATDIQYF.

This clonotype was observed a handful of times. Here the CDR3 reads CSAIMGLAGGPMYEQYF. The CDR3 DNA follows: TGCAGCGCCATAATGGGACTAGCGGGAGGGCCTATGTACGAGCAGTACTTC. The chain employs TRBV29-1 and TRBJ2-7; 16 bases are shared with TRBD2. The germline gives CDR1 SQVTM, CDR2 ANQGSEA. The junction had 13 bases not matched to a gene; V was cut back by 7 bases and J by 4 bases. The CDR3 covers 17 residues.

The genes are TRBV27 and TRBJ2-5; no clear D. This CDR3 is built from 13 residues. Germline V CDR1 and CDR2: MNHEY, SMNVEV (reference sequence). Trimming shortened V by 3 bases and J by 2 bases, and 7 bases separated the two germline ends. The CDR3 reads CASSFYRQETQYF. CDR3 coding DNA: TGTGCCAGCAGTTTCTATAGACAAGAGACCCAGTACTTC.

The sample holds many counts of this clonotype. This rearrangement joins TRBV11-2 to TRBJ2-1; D is unresolved. Germline V lookup: CDR1 SGHAT, CDR2 FQNNGV. The V end was cut by 4 bases, the J end by 8 bases, with 9 bases between. This CDR3 region has 12 residues. The CDR3 is CASSSATDEQFF. CDR3 DNA: TGTGCCAGCAGCTCCGCCACGGATGAGCAGTTCTTC.

There are many counts of this clonotype. This sequence joins TRBV6-5 and TRBJ1-4; D gene ambiguous. Trimming removed 0 bases at V and 10 bases at J, with 18 bases between. Germline CDR1 is MNHEY and CDR2 is SVGAGI. There are 16 residues in the CDR3. CDR3 in amino acids: CASSYSPSVGQGKLFF. In nucleotides, the CDR3 is TGTGCCAGCAGTTACTCTCCTTCCGTCGGCCAAGGAAAACTGTTTTTT.

This clonotype was detected many times. The CDR3, as DNA: TGTGCCAGCACCCTGCTACGGGGAGGGGAACTGGAGGAACTGTTTTTT. Amino acids: CASTLLRGGELEELFF. This chain uses TRBV12-3 or TRBV12-4 with TRBJ1-4, with a weak D call TRBD1 (5 bases). The V gene lost 7 bases and the J gene lost 12 bases, with 27 bases spanning the gap. The CDR3 contains 16 residues.

This clonotype has at least ten counts. In nucleotides, the CDR3 is TGCGCCAGCAGCCTACAGGGGGACGGGGACATTCAGTACTTC. This sequence encodes CASSLQGDGDIQYF. This chain uses TRBV5-1 with TRBJ2-4; 8 nucleotides line up with TRBD1. V was pared by 4 bases and J by 8 bases, with 8 bases of the junction left unmatched. CDR3 size: 14 residues. Germline V gene data show CDR1 as SGHRS and CDR2 as YFSETQ.